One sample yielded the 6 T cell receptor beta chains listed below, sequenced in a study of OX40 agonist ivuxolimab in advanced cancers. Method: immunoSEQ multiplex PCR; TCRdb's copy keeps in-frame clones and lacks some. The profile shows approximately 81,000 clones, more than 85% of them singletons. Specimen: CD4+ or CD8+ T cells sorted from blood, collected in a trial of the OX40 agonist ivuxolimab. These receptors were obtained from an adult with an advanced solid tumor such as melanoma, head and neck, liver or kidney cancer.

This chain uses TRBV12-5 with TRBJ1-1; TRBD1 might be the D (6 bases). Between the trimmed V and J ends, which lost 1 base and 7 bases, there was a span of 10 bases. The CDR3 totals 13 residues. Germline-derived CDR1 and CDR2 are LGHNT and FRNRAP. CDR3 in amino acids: CASGLGRGLEAFF. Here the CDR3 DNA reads TGTGCTAGTGGTTTGGGGCGGGGGCTTGAAGCTTTCTTT.

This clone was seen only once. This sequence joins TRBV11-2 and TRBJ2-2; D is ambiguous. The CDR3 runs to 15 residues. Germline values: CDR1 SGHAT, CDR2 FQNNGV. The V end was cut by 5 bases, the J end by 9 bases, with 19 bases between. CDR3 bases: TGTGCCAGCAGCCCACGACCACCTGGGTTGCGGGAGCTGTTTTTT. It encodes CASSPRPPGLRELFF.

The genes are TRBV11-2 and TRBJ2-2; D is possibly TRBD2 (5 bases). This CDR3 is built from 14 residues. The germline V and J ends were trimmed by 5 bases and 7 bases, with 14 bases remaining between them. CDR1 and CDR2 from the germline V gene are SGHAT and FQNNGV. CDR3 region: CASSPEVFVGELFF. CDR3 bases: TGTGCCAGCAGCCCGGAGGTTTTTGTCGGGGAGCTGTTTTTT.

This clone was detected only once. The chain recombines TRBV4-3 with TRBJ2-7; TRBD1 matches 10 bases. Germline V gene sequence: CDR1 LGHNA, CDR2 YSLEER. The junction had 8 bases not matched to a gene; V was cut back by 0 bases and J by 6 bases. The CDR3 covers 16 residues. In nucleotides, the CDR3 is TGCGCCAGCAGCCAAGATCGCGGGACAGGGGAATGCGAGCAGTACTTC. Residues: CASSQDRGTGECEQYF.

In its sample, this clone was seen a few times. This CDR3 is CASSEILARAHQPQHF. In DNA, the CDR3 is TGTGCCAGCAGTGAAATATTAGCCAGGGCCCATCAGCCCCAGCATTTT. This sequence joins TRBV2 and TRBJ1-5; a weak D match, TRBD1 (5 bases). Germline assignment: CDR1 SNHLY and CDR2 FYNNEI. This CDR3 is built from 16 residues. The V end lost 2 bases, the J end lost 5 bases, and 16 bases lay between the germline ends.

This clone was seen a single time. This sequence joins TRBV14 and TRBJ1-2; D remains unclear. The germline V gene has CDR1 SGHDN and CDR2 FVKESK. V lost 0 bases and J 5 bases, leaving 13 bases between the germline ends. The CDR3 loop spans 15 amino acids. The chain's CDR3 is CASSQDFVGSYGYTF. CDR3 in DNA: TGTGCCAGCAGCCAAGACTTCGTAGGGTCGTATGGCTACACCTTC.